This T cell receptor (beta chain) came from a study of identifying expanded T cells in peripheral blood. During the collection period, no donor immune events like infections were recorded. The repertoire was sequenced with immunoSEQ multiplex PCR; TCRdb's copy has only in-frame clones and lacks some. The table records 70,000 to 100,000 clones, approximately 90% of them present only once. The CDR3 length is 12 residues. Trimming pared 1 base from V and 11 bases from J, leaving 12 bases between. Germline CDR1 SGHRS, CDR2 YFSETQ. This chain links TRBV5-1 with TRBJ2-5; the D gene could be TRBD1 or TRBD2 (5 bases each). The receptor comes from a person aged 18-70 years in good health. The sequencing input was blood. CDR3 amino acids: CASSLTGDAQYF. CDR3 DNA sequence: TGCGCCAGCAGCTTGACTGGGGACGCGCAGTACTTC.